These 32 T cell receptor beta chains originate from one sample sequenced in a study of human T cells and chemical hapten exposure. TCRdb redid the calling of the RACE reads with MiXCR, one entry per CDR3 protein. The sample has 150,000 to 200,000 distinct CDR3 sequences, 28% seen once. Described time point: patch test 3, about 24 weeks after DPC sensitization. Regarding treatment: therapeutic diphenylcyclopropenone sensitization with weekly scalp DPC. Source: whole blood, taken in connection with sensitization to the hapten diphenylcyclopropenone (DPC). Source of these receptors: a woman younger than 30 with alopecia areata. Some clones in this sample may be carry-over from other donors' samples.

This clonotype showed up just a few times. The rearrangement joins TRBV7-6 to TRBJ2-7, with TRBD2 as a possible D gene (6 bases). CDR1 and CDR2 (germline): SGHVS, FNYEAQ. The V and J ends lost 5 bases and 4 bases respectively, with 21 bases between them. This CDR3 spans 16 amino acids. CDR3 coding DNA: TGTGCCAGCAGCCCTGATGGCCTAAGCGGAGGGTACGAGCAGTACTTC. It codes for CASSPDGLSGGYEQYF.

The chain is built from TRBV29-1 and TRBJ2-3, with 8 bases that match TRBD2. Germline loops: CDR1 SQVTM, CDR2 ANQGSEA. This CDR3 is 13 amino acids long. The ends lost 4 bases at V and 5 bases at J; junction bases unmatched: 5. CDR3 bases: TGCAGCGTTGTCGGGAGGGCCGGAGATACGCAGTATTTT. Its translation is CSVVGRAGDTQYF.

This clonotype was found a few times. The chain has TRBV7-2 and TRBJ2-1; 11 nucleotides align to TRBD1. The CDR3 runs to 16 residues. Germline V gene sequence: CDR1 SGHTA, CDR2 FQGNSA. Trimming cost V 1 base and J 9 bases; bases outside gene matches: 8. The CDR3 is CASSLGPEGQGGEQFF. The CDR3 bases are TGTGCCAGCAGCTTAGGGCCGGAGGGACAGGGGGGTGAGCAGTTCTTC.

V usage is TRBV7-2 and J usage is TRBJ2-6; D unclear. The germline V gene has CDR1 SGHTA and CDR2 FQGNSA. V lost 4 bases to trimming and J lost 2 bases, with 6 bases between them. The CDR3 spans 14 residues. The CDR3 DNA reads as TGTGCCAGCAGCTCCGCCGCTGGGGCCAACGTCCTGACTTTC. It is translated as CASSSAAGANVLTF.

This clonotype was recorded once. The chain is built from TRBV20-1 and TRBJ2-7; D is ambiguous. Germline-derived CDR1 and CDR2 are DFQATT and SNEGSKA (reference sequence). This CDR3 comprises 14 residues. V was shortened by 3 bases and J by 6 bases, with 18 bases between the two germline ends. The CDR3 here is CSARPPTVFREQYF. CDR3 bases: TGCAGTGCTAGGCCCCCTACAGTTTTCCGCGAGCAGTACTTC.

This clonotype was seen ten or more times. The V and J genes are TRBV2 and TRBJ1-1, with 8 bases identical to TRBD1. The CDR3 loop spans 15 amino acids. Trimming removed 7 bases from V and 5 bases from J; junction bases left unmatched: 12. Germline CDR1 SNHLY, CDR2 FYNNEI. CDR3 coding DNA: TGTGCCAGCACCGAGAGGACAGGGATGGGGACTGAAGCTTTCTTT. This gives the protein CASTERTGMGTEAFF.

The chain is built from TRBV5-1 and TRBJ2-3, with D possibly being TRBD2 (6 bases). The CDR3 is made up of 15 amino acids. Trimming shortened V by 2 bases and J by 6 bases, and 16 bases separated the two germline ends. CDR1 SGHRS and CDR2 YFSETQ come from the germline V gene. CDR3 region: CASSLDSAGTDTQYF. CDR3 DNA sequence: TGCGCCAGCAGCTTAGACAGCGCGGGGACTGATACGCAGTATTTT.

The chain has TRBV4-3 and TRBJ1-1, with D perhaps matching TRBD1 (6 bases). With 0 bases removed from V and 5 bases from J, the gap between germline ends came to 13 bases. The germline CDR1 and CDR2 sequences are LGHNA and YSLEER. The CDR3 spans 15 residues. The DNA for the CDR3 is TGCGCCAGCAGCCAAGACCCTGGGGGCAGGACTGAAGCTTTCTTT. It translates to CASSQDPGGRTEAFF.

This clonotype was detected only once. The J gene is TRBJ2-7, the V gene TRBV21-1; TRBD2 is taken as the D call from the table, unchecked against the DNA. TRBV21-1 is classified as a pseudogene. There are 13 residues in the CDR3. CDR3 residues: CASSIGPHYEQYF. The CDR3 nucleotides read TGTGCCAGCAGCATAGGGCCGCACTACGAGCAGTACTTC.

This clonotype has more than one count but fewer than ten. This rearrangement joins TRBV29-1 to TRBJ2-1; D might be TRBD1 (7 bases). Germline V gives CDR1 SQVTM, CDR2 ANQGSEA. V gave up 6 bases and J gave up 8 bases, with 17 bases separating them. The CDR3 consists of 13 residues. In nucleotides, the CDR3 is TGCAGCGTACGATCCCAGGGGGGCCATGAGCAGTTCTTC. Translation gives CSVRSQGGHEQFF.

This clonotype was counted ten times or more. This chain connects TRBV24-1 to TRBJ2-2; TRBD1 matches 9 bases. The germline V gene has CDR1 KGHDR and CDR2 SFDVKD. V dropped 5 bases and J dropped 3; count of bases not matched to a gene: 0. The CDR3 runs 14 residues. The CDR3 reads CATSGQGDTGELFF. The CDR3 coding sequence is TGTGCCACCAGTGGACAGGGGGACACCGGGGAGCTGTTTTTT.

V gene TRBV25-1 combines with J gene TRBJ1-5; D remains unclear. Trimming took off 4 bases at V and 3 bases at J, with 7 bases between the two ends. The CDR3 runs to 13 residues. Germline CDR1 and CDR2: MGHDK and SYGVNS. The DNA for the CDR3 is TGTGCCAGCAGTGGTCGATACAATCAGCCCCAGCATTTT. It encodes CASSGRYNQPQHF. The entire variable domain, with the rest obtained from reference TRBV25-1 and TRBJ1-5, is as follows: EADIYQTPRYLVIGTGKKITLECSQTMGHDKMYWYQQDPGMELHLIHYSYGVNSTEKGDLSSESTVSRIRTEHFPLTLESARPSHTSQYLCASSGRYNQPQHFGDGTRLSIL.

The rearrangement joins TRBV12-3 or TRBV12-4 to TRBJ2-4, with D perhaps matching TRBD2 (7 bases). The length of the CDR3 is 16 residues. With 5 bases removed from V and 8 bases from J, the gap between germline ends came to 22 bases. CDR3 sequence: CASSPGGGRGSDIQYF. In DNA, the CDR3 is TGTGCCAGCAGTCCCGGGGGAGGGAGGGGGTCGGACATTCAGTACTTC.

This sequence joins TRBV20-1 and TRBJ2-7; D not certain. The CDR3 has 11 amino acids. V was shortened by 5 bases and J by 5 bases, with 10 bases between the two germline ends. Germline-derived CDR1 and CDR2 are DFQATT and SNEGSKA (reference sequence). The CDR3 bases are TGCAGTGCTCAAGACGACCACGAGCAGTACTTC. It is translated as CSAQDDHEQYF.

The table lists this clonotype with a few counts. The CDR3 coding sequence is TGTGCCAGCAGCCAAGATAGTGGCGTTAATGAGCAGTTCTTC. Its protein product is CASSQDSGVNEQFF. V and J are TRBV3-1 and TRBJ2-1; no clear D gene. Trimming removed 0 bases from V and 7 bases from J, with 10 bases in between. CDR3 length: 14 residues. The germline V gene has CDR1 LGHDT and CDR2 YNNKEL (reference sequence).

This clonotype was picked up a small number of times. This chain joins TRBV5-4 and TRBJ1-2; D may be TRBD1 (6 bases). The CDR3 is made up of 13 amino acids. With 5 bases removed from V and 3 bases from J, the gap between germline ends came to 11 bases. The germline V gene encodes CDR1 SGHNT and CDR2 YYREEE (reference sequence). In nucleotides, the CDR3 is TGTGCCAGCAGTTTTCAGGGGTACTATGGCTACACCTTC. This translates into CASSFQGYYGYTF.

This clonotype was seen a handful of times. The CDR3 reads CSARDPNTGELFF. DNA of the CDR3: TGCAGTGCTAGAGACCCGAACACCGGGGAGCTGTTTTTT. The chain employs TRBV20-1 and TRBJ2-2; no definite D call. CDR1 and CDR2 (germline): DFQATT, SNEGSKA (reference sequence). Trimming shortened V by 0 bases and J by 0 bases, and 2 bases separated the two germline ends. CDR3 length: 13 amino acids.

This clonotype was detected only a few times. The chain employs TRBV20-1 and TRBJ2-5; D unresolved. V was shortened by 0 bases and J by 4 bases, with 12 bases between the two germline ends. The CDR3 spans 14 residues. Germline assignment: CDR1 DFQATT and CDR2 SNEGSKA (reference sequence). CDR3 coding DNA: TGCAGTGCTAGAGATCTAAGGAGAGGAGAGACCCAGTACTTC. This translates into CSARDLRRGETQYF.

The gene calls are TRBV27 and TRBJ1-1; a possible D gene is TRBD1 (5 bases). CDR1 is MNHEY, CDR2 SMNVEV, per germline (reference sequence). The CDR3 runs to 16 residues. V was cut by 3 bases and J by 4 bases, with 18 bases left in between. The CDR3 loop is CASSFAGLQFTTEAFF. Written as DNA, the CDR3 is TGTGCCAGCAGTTTTGCGGGACTCCAATTTACCACTGAAGCTTTCTTT.

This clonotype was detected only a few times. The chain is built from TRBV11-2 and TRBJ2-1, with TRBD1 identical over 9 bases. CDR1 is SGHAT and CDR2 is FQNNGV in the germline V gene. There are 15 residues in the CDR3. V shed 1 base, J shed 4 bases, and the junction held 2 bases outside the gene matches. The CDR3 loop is CASSLGGTGYNEQFF. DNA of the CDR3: TGTGCCAGCAGCTTAGGGGGGACAGGGTACAATGAGCAGTTCTTC.

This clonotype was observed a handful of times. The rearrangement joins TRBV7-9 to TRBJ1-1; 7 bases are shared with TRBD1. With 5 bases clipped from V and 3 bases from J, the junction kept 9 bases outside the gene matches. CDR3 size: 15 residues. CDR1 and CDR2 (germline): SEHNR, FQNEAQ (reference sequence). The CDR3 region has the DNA TGTGCCAGCAGCGCAACAGGGGCTTCATACACTGAAGCTTTCTTT. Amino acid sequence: CASSATGASYTEAFF.

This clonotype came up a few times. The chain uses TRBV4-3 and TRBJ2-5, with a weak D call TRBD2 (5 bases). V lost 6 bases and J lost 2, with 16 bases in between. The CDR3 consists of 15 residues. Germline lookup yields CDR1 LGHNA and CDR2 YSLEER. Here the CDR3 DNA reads TGCGCCAGCAGACCCAGTGTCGAGCGGCAAGAGACCCAGTACTTC. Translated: CASRPSVERQETQYF.

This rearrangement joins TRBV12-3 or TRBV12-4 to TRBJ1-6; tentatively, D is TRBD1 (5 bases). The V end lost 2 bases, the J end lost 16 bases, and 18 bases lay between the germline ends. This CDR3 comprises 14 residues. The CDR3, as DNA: TGTGCCAGCAGTTTAAGTGGGACGACAGACTTTCTCCACTTT. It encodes CASSLSGTTDFLHF.

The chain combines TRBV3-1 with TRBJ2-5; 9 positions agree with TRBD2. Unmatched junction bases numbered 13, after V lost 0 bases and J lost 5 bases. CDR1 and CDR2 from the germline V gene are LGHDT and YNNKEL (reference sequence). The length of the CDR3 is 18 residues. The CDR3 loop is CASSQEALAGPEGETQYF. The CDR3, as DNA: TGTGCCAGCAGCCAAGAAGCCCTAGCGGGGCCCGAGGGGGAGACCCAGTACTTC.

CDR3: CASSLWASGGLSDSYEQYF. In DNA form, the CDR3 reads TGTGCCAGCAGTTTATGGGCTAGCGGGGGCCTCTCAGACTCCTACGAGCAGTACTTC. The V and J genes are TRBV27 and TRBJ2-7, with 10 bases fitting TRBD2. This CDR3 is 19 amino acids long. The germline V gene has CDR1 MNHEY and CDR2 SMNVEV (reference sequence). With V trimmed by 1 base and J by 0 bases, 12 bases remained unmatched.

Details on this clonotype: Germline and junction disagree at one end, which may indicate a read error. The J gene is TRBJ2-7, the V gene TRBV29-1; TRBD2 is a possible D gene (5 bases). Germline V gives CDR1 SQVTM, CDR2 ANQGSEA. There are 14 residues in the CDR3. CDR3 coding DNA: TGCAGCGTGTCGGCGGGCGGTAGCTCCCACGAGCAGTACTTC. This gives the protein CSVSAGGSSHEQYF.

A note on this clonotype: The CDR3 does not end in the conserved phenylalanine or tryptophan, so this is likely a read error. The CDR3 region has the DNA TGTGCCAGCAGCTTAGACCCAAATCCCTATGGCTACACCCTC. Translation gives CASSLDPNPYGYTL. This chain uses TRBV7-9 with TRBJ1-2, with D uncertain. Trimming stripped 1 base from V and 4 bases from J, with 10 bases between. The germline V gene encodes CDR1 SEHNR and CDR2 FQNEAQ (reference sequence). This CDR3 comprises 14 residues.

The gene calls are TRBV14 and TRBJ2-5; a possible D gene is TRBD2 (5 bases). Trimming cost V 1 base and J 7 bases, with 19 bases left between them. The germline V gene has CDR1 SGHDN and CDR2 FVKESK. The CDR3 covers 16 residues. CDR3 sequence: CASSQVIRDPAGTQYF. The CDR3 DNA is TGTGCCAGCAGCCAAGTGATACGTGACCCGGCGGGGACCCAGTACTTC. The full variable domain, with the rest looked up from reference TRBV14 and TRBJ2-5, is EAGVTQFPSHSVIEKGQTVTLRCDPISGHDNLYWYRRVMGKEIKFLLHFVKESKQDESGMPNNRFLAERTGGTYSTLKVQPAELEDSGVYFCASSQVIRDPAGTQYFGPGTRLLVL.

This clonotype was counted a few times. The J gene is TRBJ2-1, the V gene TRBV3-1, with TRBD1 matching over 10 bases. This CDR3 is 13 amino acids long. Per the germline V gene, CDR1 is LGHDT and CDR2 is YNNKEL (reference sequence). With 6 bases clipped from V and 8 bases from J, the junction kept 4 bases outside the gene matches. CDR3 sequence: CASRHGTGDEQFF. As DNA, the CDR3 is TGTGCCAGCAGACACGGGACAGGGGATGAGCAGTTCTTC.

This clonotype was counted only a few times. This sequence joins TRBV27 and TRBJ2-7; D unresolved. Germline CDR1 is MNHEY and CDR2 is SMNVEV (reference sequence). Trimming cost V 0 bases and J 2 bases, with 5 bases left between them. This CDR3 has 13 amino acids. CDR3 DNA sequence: TGTGCCAGCAGTTTATCGCCTCCCTACGAGCAGTACTTC. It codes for CASSLSPPYEQYF.

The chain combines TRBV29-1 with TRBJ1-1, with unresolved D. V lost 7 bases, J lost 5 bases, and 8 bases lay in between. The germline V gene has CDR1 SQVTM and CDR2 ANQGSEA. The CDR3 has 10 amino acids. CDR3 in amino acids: CSAGETEAFF. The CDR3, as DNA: TGCAGCGCCGGGGAAACTGAAGCTTTCTTT.

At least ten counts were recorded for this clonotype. DNA for the CDR3: TGTGCCAGCAGTGTTGGGTACGAGCAGTACTTC. Protein product: CASSVGYEQYF. The V call is TRBV2, the J call TRBJ2-7; D call uncertain. The CDR3 has 11 amino acids. Germline V lookup: CDR1 SNHLY, CDR2 FYNNEI. Trimming took 4 bases from V and 4 from J, leaving 5 bases between them.